One T cell receptor beta chain is described in this entry. Its antigen is undetermined. Method: immunoSEQ multiplex PCR; TCRdb's copy keeps in-frame clones and lacks some. The sample yields tens of thousands of clones, roughly 87% seen once. The junction had 4 bases not matched to a gene; V was cut back by 5 bases and J by 1 base. The CDR3 has 15 residues. The V gene's germline CDR1 is SNHLY and CDR2 FYNNEI. The data were obtained in a study of OX40 agonist ivuxolimab in advanced cancers. Study overall: Patients achieving partial responses numbered three: one hepatocellular carcinoma case and two cutaneous melanoma cases. Overall study findings and caveats: Among the lowest levels of clonal expansion were found in partial responders at 0.1-3.0 mg/kg.

Sequenced here: CD4+ or CD8+ T cells sorted from blood, sampled in a trial of the OX40 agonist ivuxolimab. The chain couples TRBV2 to TRBJ1-5, with TRBD1 identical over 8 bases. This TCR derives from an adult with an advanced solid tumor such as melanoma, head and neck, liver or kidney cancer. The CDR3 protein is CASSMRQGSNQPQHF. CDR3 nucleotide sequence: TGTGCCAGCAGTATGCGACAGGGGAGCAATCAGCCCCAGCATTTT.